This passage covers 23 T cell receptor beta chains from one sample sequenced in a study of T cells in women clearing cervical HPV infection. TCRdb keeps only in-frame clones here, not all; method: immunoSEQ multiplex PCR. Its listing shows tens of thousands of clones. The specimen was blood buffy coat. The receptors were gathered from a woman aged 18 to 75 with a cervical HPV16 infection that either progressed to CIN3+ or cleared (not recorded which).

Worth noting for this clone: The CDR3 extends 3 residues past the end of the read, so its final part is completed from the germline J gene. The J gene is TRBJ1-3, the V gene TRBV20-1; weak D call: TRBD1 (5 bases). This CDR3 has 14 residues. With 6 bases removed from V and 0 bases from J, the gap between germline ends came to 12 bases. Germline V CDR1 and CDR2: DFQATT, SNEGSKA (reference sequence). CDR3 sequence: CSARDSFSGNTIYF. The CDR3 DNA, read in part, is TGCAGTGCGCGAGACAGTTTCTCTGGAAACACC.

Note on this clone: Coverage ceases 3 residues before the CDR3 finishes, and the germline J gene fills in the end. The chain joins TRBV20-1 to TRBJ1-5; TRBD1 agrees at 9 bases. J gave up 4 bases and V 2 bases, and 9 bases lay outside the gene matches. The germline V gene encodes CDR1 DFQATT and CDR2 SNEGSKA (reference sequence). This CDR3 spans 16 amino acids. CDR3: CSARSPGTGINQPQHF. Partial CDR3 DNA: TGCAGTGCTAGAAGTCCCGGGACAGGGATTAATCAGCCC.

A note on this clone: Read sequence stops 3 residues before the CDR3 end, and the germline J gene provides the missing end. The J gene is TRBJ2-3, the V gene TRBV29-1; 7 bases are a match to TRBD1. V trimming: 7 bases; J trimming: 6 bases; junction bases outside the gene matches: 10. The CDR3 has 13 amino acids. CDR1 and CDR2 from the germline V gene are SQVTM and ANQGSEA. The DNA read from the CDR3 is TGCAGCGCGAACCAGGGGGTATGGGATACG. Its translation: CSANQGVWDT. The whole CDR3 sequence is CSANQGVWDTQYF.

Worth noting for this clone: The missing CDR3 end, 3 residues past where the read stops, is filled in from the germline J gene. The chain has TRBV5-8 and TRBJ1-5, with 7 bases identical to TRBD1. Germline CDR1 SGHTS, CDR2 YDEGEE. V dropped 3 bases and J dropped 1; count of bases not matched to a gene: 1. The CDR3 runs to 14 residues. The CDR3 spells CASSSTGSNQPQHF. Incomplete CDR3 DNA: TGTGCCAGCAGCTCGACAGGGAGCAATCAGCCC.

Details on this clone: Read coverage stops 3 residues before the CDR3 terminus; the germline J gene supplies the remainder. This chain connects TRBV11-3 to TRBJ1-2, with TRBD1 identical over 12 bases. The CDR3 consists of 15 residues. Germline CDR1 reads SGHNT; CDR2 reads YENEEA. V was clipped by 5 bases and J by 4 bases; unmatched bases: 5. The CDR3 region is CASSPGTGGAYGYTF. The CDR3 bases that were read are TGTGCCAGCAGCCCGGGGACAGGGGGCGCCTATGGC.

Note on this clone: The read halts 3 residues ahead of the CDR3 end, with the missing end drawn from the germline J gene. The chain carries TRBV5-6 and TRBJ2-3; the D gene is possibly TRBD1 (6 bases). The CDR3 spans 15 residues. The germline V and J ends were trimmed by 4 bases and 2 bases, with 14 bases remaining between them. Germline V gene sequence: CDR1 SGHDT, CDR2 YYEEEE. The sequenced CDR3 bases are TGTGCCAGCAGCCTGCCAGGGGCCTTCACAGATACG. Protein: CASSLPGAFTDT. The CDR3 in full is CASSLPGAFTDTQYF.

Of note for this clone: The read is 3 residues too short to cover the CDR3 end, so that end is filled in from the germline J gene. V is TRBV5-1 and J is TRBJ2-5, with 7 bases identical to TRBD1. CDR1 SGHRS and CDR2 YFSETQ come from the germline V gene. With 6 bases clipped from V and 4 bases from J, the junction kept 15 bases outside the gene matches. CDR3 length equals 16 residues. The CDR3 loop is CASTPLGQGDRETQYF. The covered CDR3 bases are TGCGCCAGCACCCCCCTAGGGCAGGGGGATAGAGAGACC.

About this clone: The read gets to within 3 residues of the CDR3 end, and the germline J gene fills in the rest. The gene calls are TRBV5-4 and TRBJ2-1, with 9 nucleotides matching TRBD1. This CDR3 spans 15 amino acids. CDR1 and CDR2 from the germline V gene are SGHNT and YYREEE (reference sequence). The V gene end was trimmed by 7 bases and the J gene end by 8 bases; junction bases not matched to a gene: 13. The CDR3 loop reads CASGQLRTGDDEQFF. Incomplete CDR3 DNA: TGTGCCAGCGGTCAATTAAGGACAGGGGACGATGAG.

Turning to this clone: The DNA ends 3 residues before the CDR3 does, and the rest of the CDR3 is filled in from the germline J gene. The V and J genes are TRBV19 and TRBJ1-2; the D is unclear. V lost 3 bases to trimming and J lost 4 bases, with 9 bases between them. The CDR3 is made up of 13 amino acids. Germline loops: CDR1 LNHDA, CDR2 SQIVND (reference sequence). The CDR3 loop reads CASSIRLLYGYTF. CDR3 DNA (partial): TGTGCCAGTAGTATCCGACTACTCTATGGC.

Concerning this clone: Read data end 3 residues before the CDR3 end; the end is taken from the germline J gene. The genes are TRBV2 and TRBJ1-2; 7 positions match TRBD1. The CDR3 extends over 17 amino acids. CDR1 SNHLY and CDR2 FYNNEI come from the germline V gene. With 2 bases clipped from V and 0 bases from J, the junction kept 9 bases outside the gene matches. Incomplete CDR3 DNA: TGTGCCAGCAGTGAATCGGGACAGCTTTTAGCTAACTATGGC. It is translated as CASSESGQLLANYG. Given in full, the CDR3 is CASSESGQLLANYGYTF.

Comment on this clone: The read ends 3 residues before the CDR3 terminus; that terminus is restored from the germline J gene. Other nucleotide sequences from this sample produce the same CDR3. The V call is TRBV6-2 or TRBV6-3, the J call TRBJ1-2, with D possibly matching TRBD1 (6 bases). This CDR3 has 13 amino acids. The V end was cut by 4 bases, the J end by 4 bases, with 10 bases between. Germline V gene data show CDR1 as MNHEY and CDR2 as SVGEGT. The CDR3 spells CASSLTGLYGYTF. The CDR3 DNA, read in part, is TGTGCCAGCAGTTTGACAGGCCTCTATGGC.

With regard to this clone: Read coverage stops 3 residues before the CDR3 terminus; the germline J gene supplies the remainder. The chain couples TRBV6-2 or TRBV6-3 to TRBJ1-2; maybe TRBD1 (6 bases). The CDR3 runs to 13 residues. CDR1 and CDR2 (germline): MNHEY, SVGEGT. With 2 bases removed from V and 6 bases from J, the gap between germline ends came to 10 bases. The sequenced part of the CDR3 DNA is TGTGCCAGCAGTTACCGCAGGGGCGATGGC. As protein: CASSYRRGDG. The whole CDR3 is CASSYRRGDGYTF.

With respect to this clone: The read halts 3 residues ahead of the CDR3 end, with the missing end drawn from the germline J gene. The chain carries TRBV5-1 and TRBJ2-1; 11 bases fit TRBD2. The CDR3 covers 16 residues. Germline V gives CDR1 SGHRS, CDR2 YFSETQ. Trimming cost V 3 bases and J 4 bases; bases outside gene matches: 6. CDR3 DNA, as far as it was read: TGCGCCAGCAGCTCGACTGTAGCGGGGGGGTACAATGAG. Translated, it gives CASSSTVAGGYNE. The whole CDR3 sequence is CASSSTVAGGYNEQFF.

A note on this clone: The CDR3 goes on 3 residues after the read ends, and that part is filled in from the germline J gene. V gene TRBV20-1 combines with J gene TRBJ1-1; D unclear. Germline CDR1 DFQATT, CDR2 SNEGSKA (reference sequence). V was shortened by 5 bases and J by 1 base, with 17 bases between the two germline ends. This CDR3 is 15 amino acids long. The CDR3 region is CSALLIYASNTEAFF. The CDR3 bases that were read are TGCAGTGCTTTGCTAATTTATGCTTCGAACACTGAA.

In regard to this clone: The read comes to an end 3 residues before the CDR3 does, leaving the germline J gene to fill in the end. This chain links TRBV7-3 with TRBJ2-5, with TRBD2 as a possible D gene (6 bases). Per the germline V gene, CDR1 is SGHTA and CDR2 is FQGTGA. CDR3 length equals 15 residues. The V and J ends lost 2 bases and 4 bases respectively, with 14 bases between them. CDR3 protein: CASSLVGGQSETQYF. CDR3 DNA (partial): TGTGCCAGCAGCTTAGTAGGAGGGCAGTCAGAGACC. The full variable domain, rest sourced from reference TRBV7-3 and TRBJ2-5, is GAGVSQTPSNKVTEKGKYVELRCDPISGHTALYWYRQSLGQGPEFLIYFQGTGAADDSGLPNDRFFAVRPEGSVSTLKIQRTERGDSAVYLCASSLVGGQSETQYFGPGTRLLVL.

For this clone: The read ends 3 residues before the CDR3 terminus; that terminus is restored from the germline J gene. This rearrangement joins TRBV27 to TRBJ2-5; D is possibly TRBD1 or TRBD2 (5 bases each). The CDR3 runs 16 residues. The V gene lost 8 bases and the J gene lost 5 bases, with 24 bases spanning the gap. CDR1 is MNHEY, CDR2 SMNVEV, per germline (reference sequence). The CDR3 reads CASGAQGGRGYETQYF. The CDR3 bases that were read are TGTGCCAGCGGCGCTCAGGGCGGCCGAGGGTATGAGACC.

Details on this clone: The read comes to an end 3 residues before the CDR3 does, leaving the germline J gene to fill in the end. The genes are TRBV20-1 and TRBJ2-4, with 10 bases matching TRBD2. Germline V gives CDR1 DFQATT, CDR2 SNEGSKA (reference sequence). The length of the CDR3 is 16 residues. Unmatched junction bases numbered 2, after V lost 0 bases and J lost 0 bases. The covered CDR3 bases are TGCAGTGCTAGAGATGCTAGCGGGGGAGCCAAAAACATT. This codes for CSARDASGGAKNI. The whole CDR3 region reads CSARDASGGAKNIQYF.

Points on this clone: The CDR3 goes on 3 residues after the read ends, and that part is filled in from the germline J gene. The rearrangement uses TRBV6-1 and TRBJ2-1; D gene ambiguous. V lost 4 bases to trimming and J lost 0 bases, with 7 bases between them. Germline CDR1 MNHNS, CDR2 SASEGT. The CDR3 is 14 amino acids. The CDR3 here is CASSVQSSYNEQFF. The sequenced CDR3 bases are TGTGCCAGCAGTGTCCAGAGCTCCTACAATGAG.

Concerning this clone itself: The read terminates 3 residues before the CDR3 end, so the remaining end is supplied by the germline J gene. This chain joins TRBV5-1 and TRBJ2-2; D is unresolved. The length of the CDR3 is 15 residues. Between the trimmed V and J ends, which lost 7 bases and 2 bases, there was a span of 15 bases. The germline gives CDR1 SGHRS, CDR2 YFSETQ. CDR3 DNA (partial): TGCGCCAGCTTTCCGTCCGTACAAAACACCGGGGAG. Its protein is CASFPSVQNTGE. The whole CDR3 is CASFPSVQNTGELFF.

Concerning this clone itself: The sequence runs out 3 residues before the end of the CDR3; the remainder is reconstructed from the germline J gene. J is TRBJ1-4 and V is TRBV18; D is undetermined. Per the germline V gene, CDR1 is KGHSH and CDR2 is LQKENI. The ends were cut back, 0 bases at V and 4 bases at J, with 6 bases in the middle. The length of the CDR3 is 14 residues. Here the CDR3 reads CASSPPGFNEKLFF. The CDR3 bases that were read are TGTGCCAGCTCACCACCCGGGTTTAATGAAAAA.

Remarks on this clone: The read comes to an end 3 residues before the CDR3 does, leaving the germline J gene to fill in the end. The gene calls are TRBV6-1 and TRBJ2-7, with D hard to call. V was trimmed by 2 bases and J by 2 bases, leaving 7 bases between them. This CDR3 is 13 amino acids long. Per the germline V gene, CDR1 is MNHNS and CDR2 is SASEGT. CDR3 in amino acids: CASSEYRAYEQYF. The CDR3 DNA, read in part, is TGTGCCAGCAGTGAATACAGAGCCTACGAG.

In regard to this clone: The CDR3 extends 3 residues past the end of the read, so its final part is completed from the germline J gene. The J gene is TRBJ1-1, the V gene TRBV5-8; no firm D call. Germline CDR1 reads SGHTS; CDR2 reads YDEGEE. This CDR3 comprises 11 residues. CDR3 DNA (partial): TGTGCCAGCAGCTTGCGGTCAGGA. As protein: CASSLRSG. The whole CDR3 sequence is CASSLRSGAFF. The full variable domain, rest sourced from reference TRBV5-8 and TRBJ1-1, is EAGVTQSPTHLIKTRGQQATLRCSPISGHTSVYWYQQALGLGLQFLLWYDEGEERNRGNFPPRFSGRQFPNYSSELNVNALELEDSALYLCASSLRSGAFFGQGTRLTVV.

On this clone itself: The DNA ends 3 residues before the CDR3 does, and the rest of the CDR3 is filled in from the germline J gene. The chain links TRBV6-1 to TRBJ2-1; 9 nucleotides match TRBD2. The V gene's germline CDR1 is MNHNS and CDR2 SASEGT. CDR3 length: 15 amino acids. Trimming cost V 3 bases and J 7 bases; bases outside gene matches: 7. CDR3 residues: CASSELAGTGNEQFF. Partial CDR3 DNA: TGTGCCAGCAGTGAGCTAGCGGGAACGGGGAATGAG.